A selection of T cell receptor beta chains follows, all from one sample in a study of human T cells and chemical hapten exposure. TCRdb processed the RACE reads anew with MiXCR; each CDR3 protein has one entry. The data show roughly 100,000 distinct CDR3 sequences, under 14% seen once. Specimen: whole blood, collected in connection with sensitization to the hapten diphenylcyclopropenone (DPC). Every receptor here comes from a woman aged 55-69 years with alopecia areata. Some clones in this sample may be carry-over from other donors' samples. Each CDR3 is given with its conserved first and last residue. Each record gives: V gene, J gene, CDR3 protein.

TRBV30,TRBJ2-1,CAWTTAGWSYNEQFF
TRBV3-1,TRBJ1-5,CASSQGAGLDQPQHF
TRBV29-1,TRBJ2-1,CSVEDRGGGVDEQFF
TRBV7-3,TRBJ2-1,CASSLSSGGMVEQFF
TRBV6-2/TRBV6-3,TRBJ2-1,CASNRLPYNEQFF
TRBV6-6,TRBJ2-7,CASGAGPVEQYF
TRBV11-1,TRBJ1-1,CASSTGQGTEAFF
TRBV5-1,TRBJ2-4,CASSQPGTAAIQYF
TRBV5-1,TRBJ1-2,CASSLVWDQDGYTF
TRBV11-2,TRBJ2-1,CASSPPPPGRHNEQFF
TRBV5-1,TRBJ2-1,CASSLDPSGGLSYNEQFF
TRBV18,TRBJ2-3,CASSPATGSTDTQYF
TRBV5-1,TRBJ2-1,CASSLDLAGGHNEQFF
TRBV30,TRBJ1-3,CAWIRGSSGNTIYF
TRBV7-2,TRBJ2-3,CASSFQAGSGTDTQYF
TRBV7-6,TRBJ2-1,CASSLDYGVNEQFF
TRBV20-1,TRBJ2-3,CSASMGLVQVDTQYF
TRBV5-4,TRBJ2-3,CASSLRLAGDATDTQYF
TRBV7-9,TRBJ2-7,CASSSGTYEQYF
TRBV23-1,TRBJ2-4,CASSQSMGFGRAKNIQYF
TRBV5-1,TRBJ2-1,CASSLGQGANEQFF
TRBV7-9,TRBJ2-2,CASSLEGRGRTAGELFF
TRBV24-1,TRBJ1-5,CATSQSGVQPQHF
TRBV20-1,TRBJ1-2,CSAPTDREFDYGYTF
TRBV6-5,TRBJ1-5,CASSSVGIQPQHF
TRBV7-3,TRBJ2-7,CASSFGTGAPYEQYF
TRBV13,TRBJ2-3,CASSLEERLDTQYF
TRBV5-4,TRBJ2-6,CASRPLTRNPRSGANVLTF
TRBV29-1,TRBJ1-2,CSVGWGLYGYTF
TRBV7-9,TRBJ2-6,CASSLVAAGANVLTF
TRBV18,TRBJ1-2,CASSPDRGGYTF
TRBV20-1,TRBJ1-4,CSARDPRNRGREKLFF
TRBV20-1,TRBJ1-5,CSALGDGNQPQHF
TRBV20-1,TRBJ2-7,CSAARGTSEQYF
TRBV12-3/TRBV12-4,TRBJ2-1,CASSPRRFGLAGLQADEQFF
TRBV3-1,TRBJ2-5,CASSQALGSETQYF
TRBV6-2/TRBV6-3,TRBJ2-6,CASSHAGTWSSGANVLTF
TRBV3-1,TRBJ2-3,CASSQVARTTDTQYF
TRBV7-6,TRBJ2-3,CASSTVGGTDTQYF
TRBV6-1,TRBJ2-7,CASTRGGLVYEQYF
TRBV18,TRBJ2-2,CASSPHGMSGGTTGELFF
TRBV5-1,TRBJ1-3,CASSRSGNTIYF
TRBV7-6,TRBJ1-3,CAVVARKGNTIYF
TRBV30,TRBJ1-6,CAWSAMGASPLHF
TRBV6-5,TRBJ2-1,CASSADSYNEQFF
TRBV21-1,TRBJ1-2,CASSKALRQGDSNYGYTF
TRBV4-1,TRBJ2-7,CASSQVGEQMTCEQYF
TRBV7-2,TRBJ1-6,CASRTHRGGNSPLHF
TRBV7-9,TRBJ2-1,CASSTWTGKNNEQFF
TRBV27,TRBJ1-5,CASSLTGPSNQPQHF
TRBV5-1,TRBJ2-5,CASSLSGTYQETQYF
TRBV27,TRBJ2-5,CASSSGRGQETQYF
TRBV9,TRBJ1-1,CASSVVTGNTEAFF
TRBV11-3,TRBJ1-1,CASSQQGLNTEAFF
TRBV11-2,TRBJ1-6,CASSPGGTSPLHF
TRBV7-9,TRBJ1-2,CASSLEGQGGYTF